The 21 T cell receptor beta chains in this list originate from one sample, sequenced in a study of early T cells in non-severe SARS-CoV-2 infection. TCRdb recomputed calls from the 5' RACE reads with MiXCR, one row per CDR3 protein. The data contain roughly 93,000 distinct CDR3 sequences, about 15% of them singletons. The sequenced sample consisted of whole blood. The receptors shown here come from an adult who was a healthcare worker with PCR-confirmed SARS-CoV-2 infection or an uninfected control (not recorded which).

V and J are TRBV6-5 and TRBJ2-3; 11 bases map to TRBD2. In germline, CDR1 is MNHEY, CDR2 SVGAGI. The CDR3 runs to 15 residues. The ends lost 5 bases at V and 4 bases at J; junction bases unmatched: 5. CDR3 in DNA: TGTGCCAGCAGTCCGACTAGCGGGGCATCAGATACGCAGTATTTT. Residues: CASSPTSGASDTQYF.

This clonotype came up a few times. The chain has TRBV11-2 and TRBJ2-2; D remains ambiguous. V gave up 5 bases and J gave up 7 bases, with 17 bases separating them. The germline V gene encodes CDR1 SGHAT and CDR2 FQNNGV. The CDR3 is made up of 15 amino acids. The CDR3, as DNA: TGTGCCAGCAGCCTCCAATACGGGCGCGGCGGGGAGCTGTTTTTT. It encodes CASSLQYGRGGELFF.

This chain joins TRBV12-3 or TRBV12-4 and TRBJ1-6, with D possibly matching TRBD1 (6 bases). Trimming stripped 5 bases from V and 3 bases from J, with 11 bases between. This CDR3 is 15 amino acids long. The CDR3 bases are TGTGCCAGCAGTAAAGCGGGACACTATAATTCACCCCTCCACTTT. Protein product: CASSKAGHYNSPLHF.

This clonotype was seen only a few times. The chain employs TRBV28 and TRBJ2-1; D may be TRBD1 (6 bases). The CDR3 covers 15 residues. CDR1 and CDR2 (germline): MDHEN, SYDVKM. The ends were cut back, 6 bases at V and 0 bases at J, with 12 bases in the middle. The CDR3, as DNA: TGTGCCAGCAGCCCGGACAGTTCCTCCTACAATGAGCAGTTCTTC. This encodes CASSPDSSSYNEQFF. Full variable domain (rest looked up from reference TRBV28 and TRBJ2-1): DVKVTQSSRYLVKRTGEKVFLECVQDMDHENMFWYRQDPGLGLRLIYFSYDVKMKEKGDIPEGYSVSREKKERFSLILESASTNQTSMYLCASSPDSSSYNEQFFGPGTRLTVL.

This clonotype turned up a few times. This chain uses TRBV18 with TRBJ1-2, with D maybe TRBD1 (6 bases). The germline CDR1 and CDR2 sequences are KGHSH and LQKENI. The CDR3 sequence is 17 residues long. With 2 bases removed from V and 6 bases from J, the gap between germline ends came to 22 bases. Written as DNA, the CDR3 is TGTGCCAGCTCACCAGGCGGAGTCTGGGGGCTTGGAGATGGCTACACCTTC. Amino acid sequence: CASSPGGVWGLGDGYTF.

This clonotype was recorded a few times. The chain links TRBV12-3 or TRBV12-4 to TRBJ1-2, with TRBD1 matching over 7 bases. CDR3 size: 12 residues. The J segment lost 6 bases and the V segment lost 7 bases, leaving 5 bases of the junction unmatched. DNA for the CDR3: TGTGCCAGCACCATGACAGGGAATGGCTACACCTTC. It specifies CASTMTGNGYTF.

The J gene is TRBJ2-1, the V gene TRBV7-2; D assignment may be TRBD1 or TRBD2 (5 bases each). The CDR3 runs 13 residues. Germline V gene sequence: CDR1 SGHTA, CDR2 FQGNSA. V lost 5 bases, J lost 5 bases, and 10 bases lay in between. CDR3 bases: TGTGCCAGCAGCGACGGGACGAACAATGAGCAGTTCTTC. Its translation is CASSDGTNNEQFF.

The table lists this clonotype with many counts. The V call is TRBV29-1, the J call TRBJ2-7, with 9 nucleotides matching TRBD1. The CDR3 covers 14 residues. V lost 8 bases and J lost 3; bases outside the gene matches: 11. Germline assignment: CDR1 SQVTM and CDR2 ANQGSEA. The CDR3 loop is CSPGQGRNNYEQYV. The CDR3 DNA reads TGCAGCCCAGGACAGGGGCGGAATAACTACGAGCAGTACGTC.

This clonotype was counted between two and nine times. This rearrangement joins TRBV2 to TRBJ1-1; 8 bases align to TRBD1. V shed 6 bases, J shed 8 bases, and the junction held 8 bases outside the gene matches. Germline V gene data show CDR1 as SNHLY and CDR2 as FYNNEI. The CDR3 runs 13 residues. Here the CDR3 reads CASSAGQAPEAFF. The CDR3 DNA follows: TGTGCCAGCAGCGCGGGACAGGCACCCGAAGCTTTCTTT.

This clonotype showed up just a few times. CDR3 sequence reads: CASTWEKGGSEAFF. The CDR3 DNA sequence: TGTGCCAGCACCTGGGAGAAGGGCGGATCAGAAGCTTTCTTT. The genes are TRBV12-3 or TRBV12-4 and TRBJ1-1; D is undetermined. The CDR3 contains 14 residues. V lost 7 bases to trimming and J lost 8 bases, with 20 bases between them.

This clonotype has a handful of counts. V usage is TRBV7-8 and J usage is TRBJ2-2, with D unclear. Looked up from germline, CDR1 is SGHVS and CDR2 is FQNEAQ. The V end lost 7 bases, the J end lost 3 bases, and 15 bases lay between the germline ends. This CDR3 spans 15 amino acids. CDR3 DNA: TGTGCCAGCACGCGCAGGACCGAATACACCGGGGAGCTGTTTTTT. Encoded protein: CASTRRTEYTGELFF.

This clonotype occurred many times. This chain joins TRBV6-6 and TRBJ1-4; TRBD1 is a possible D gene (5 bases). The V end lost 5 bases, the J end lost 0 bases, and 13 bases lay between the germline ends. CDR1 is MNHNY and CDR2 is SVGAGI in the germline V gene (reference sequence). The CDR3 has 16 residues. CDR3 sequence (DNA): TGTGCCAGCAGTCCGGGACGGTTTGCAACTAATGAAAAACTGTTTTTT. Encoded protein: CASSPGRFATNEKLFF.

This clonotype came up a few times. The chain carries TRBV15 and TRBJ1-1; D call uncertain. The length of the CDR3 is 16 residues. With 1 base removed from V and 0 bases from J, the gap between germline ends came to 12 bases. CDR1 and CDR2 (germline): LNHNV, YYDKDF (reference sequence). CDR3 DNA sequence: TGTGCCACCAGCAGAGCTTCAGACCGAATGAACACTGAAGCTTTCTTT. The encoded protein is CATSRASDRMNTEAFF.

The J gene is TRBJ1-6, the V gene TRBV6-2 or TRBV6-3, with D uncertain. CDR1 and CDR2 from the germline V gene are MNHEY and SVGEGT. This CDR3 is 14 amino acids long. Trimming left V 0 bases short and J 10 bases short, with 10 bases between. In DNA form, the CDR3 reads TGTGCCAGCAGTTACTCTGGGAATAGGTCACCCCTCCACTTT. It encodes CASSYSGNRSPLHF.

This chain connects TRBV12-3 or TRBV12-4 to TRBJ1-5, with unresolved D. With 3 bases removed from V and 3 bases from J, the gap between germline ends came to 12 bases. The CDR3 sequence is 15 residues long. The CDR3 region has the DNA TGTGCCAGCAGTTTCGGGGAGAGAGTCAATCAGCCCCAGCATTTT. Residues: CASSFGERVNQPQHF.

This clonotype has more than one count but fewer than ten. V and J are TRBV20-1 and TRBJ1-5, with D possibly being TRBD1 (6 bases). The germline CDR1 and CDR2 sequences are DFQATT and SNEGSKA (reference sequence). The CDR3 covers 13 residues. Trimming cost V 7 bases and J 3 bases, with 13 bases left between them. CDR3 amino acids: CSVADSNNQPQHF. In nucleotides, the CDR3 is TGCAGTGTCGCGGACAGCAACAATCAGCCCCAGCATTTT.

This chain's CDR3 is CASREGGLGTDTQYF. The CDR3 DNA sequence: TGTGCCAGCAGGGAGGGTGGATTGGGCACAGATACGCAGTATTTT. J is TRBJ2-3 and V is TRBV2; the D gene is possibly TRBD2 (6 bases). Germline CDR1 and CDR2: SNHLY and FYNNEI. The length of the CDR3 is 15 residues. Trimming left V 6 bases short and J 1 base short, with 14 bases between.

With respect to this clonotype: A read error may explain this, as a much larger clone is one base away. The chain is built from TRBV3-1 and TRBJ1-1; possible D gene TRBD1, 5 bases. In germline, CDR1 is LGHDT, CDR2 YNNKEL (reference sequence). The CDR3 has 15 residues. The V end lost 0 bases, the J end lost 6 bases, and 14 bases lay between the germline ends. The CDR3 spells CASSQDPGWGAEAFF. CDR3 sequence (DNA): TGTGCCAGCAGCCAAGATCCAGGGTGGGGCGCTGAAGCTTTCTTT. Using reference TRBV3-1 and TRBJ1-1 for the parts outside the CDR3, the full variable domain is DTAVSQTPKYLVTQMGNDKSIKCEQNLGHDTMYWYKQDSKKFLKIMFSYNNKELIINETVPNRFSPKSPDKAHLNLHINSLELGDSAVYFCASSQDPGWGAEAFFGQGTRLTVV.

This clonotype was counted only a few times. The V gene is TRBV27, the J gene TRBJ2-7; D possibly corresponds to TRBD2 (6 bases). V shed 6 bases and J shed 0 bases, with 12 bases lying between them. The germline V gene encodes CDR1 MNHEY and CDR2 SMNVEV (reference sequence). This CDR3 is 14 amino acids long. This CDR3 reads CASSRTTSSYEQYV. The CDR3 DNA reads as TGTGCCAGCAGCAGGACTACCAGCTCCTACGAGCAGTACGTC.

This clonotype was detected only a few times. The genes are TRBV14 and TRBJ2-3, with 10 nucleotides matching TRBD2. In germline, CDR1 is SGHDN, CDR2 FVKESK. The CDR3 totals 15 residues. The J segment lost 3 bases and the V segment lost 4 bases, leaving 4 bases of the junction unmatched. The CDR3 nucleotides are TGTGCCAGCAGCCTGCGTAGCGGGAGGACAGATACGCAGTATTTT. Translating it yields CASSLRSGRTDTQYF.

This clonotype has only a few counts. The J gene is TRBJ2-7, the V gene TRBV4-2; tentative D call: TRBD2 (5 bases). The CDR3 runs 18 residues. Germline V gene sequence: CDR1 LGHNA, CDR2 YNFKEQ. V gave up 3 bases and J gave up 2 bases, with 23 bases separating them. The CDR3 DNA is TGTGCCAGCAGCCACCGAGGGCAAAGGGCGCACCCCACCTACGAGCAGTACGTC. Its protein product is CASSHRGQRAHPTYEQYV.